This T cell receptor beta chain came from a study of CD8 T cells in ankylosing spondylitis. CDR1 SEHNR and CDR2 FQNEAQ come from the germline V gene (reference sequence). This CDR3 is built from 11 residues. Trimming pared 5 bases from V and 5 bases from J, leaving 7 bases between. Whole-study results and caveats: A TCR beta motif made of about 8 highly homologous variants seemed typical of ankylosing spondylitis blood. Clones tied to disease were said to be significantly enriched in matched ankylosing spondylitis synovial fluid. Before this, some motif variants had been reported in reactive arthritis synovial fluid and blood.

With molecular barcodes, quantitative 5'-RACE was used to make the TCR beta libraries. MiXCR, applied by TCRdb to the 5' RACE reads, yields one record per CDR3 protein. Among some 220,000 distinct CDR3 sequences, just under 7.5% were seen once, and the ten largest hold 12% to 15%. This clonotype was recorded many times. Its antigen remains unknown. V usage is TRBV7-9 and J usage is TRBJ2-7, with D unclear. This clonotype was obtained from a male donor with ankylosing spondylitis. Sequenced input: blood, either unsorted or a sorted T cell fraction (not recorded which). The CDR3 DNA reads TGTGCCAGCAGCGAGGCGGACGAGCAGTACTTC. It translates to CASSEADEQYF. The variable domain in full, completed from reference TRBV7-9 and TRBJ2-7, reads DTGVSQNPRHKITKRGQNVTFRCDPISEHNRLYWYRQTLGQGPEFLTYFQNEAQLEKSRLLSDRFSAERPKGSFSTLEIQRTEQGDSAMYLCASSEADEQYFGPGTRLTVT.